These 9 T cell receptor beta chains share one sample of origin, sequenced in a study of blood T cell repertoires in COVID-19 (dated by TCRdb to between 2020 and 2021). The protocol used for the library was the immunoSEQ multiplex PCR assay. Here the immuneACCESS table is served through TCRdb, limited to in-frame sequences with V and J called. Missing clones are a known gap in these copies; in checked studies unresolved V genes cover under half, and the rest lacks a known reason. Across this sample there are 260,000 or so clones, with 75% to 85% seen only once. The ten largest clones represent over 3.5% of the sample. Sequenced: peripheral blood. The receptors here all came from a woman in her 70s with acute or convalescent COVID-19.

This chain links TRBV11-2 with TRBJ1-2; weak D call: TRBD1 (5 bases). CDR1 is SGHAT and CDR2 is FQNNGV in the germline V gene. Trimming stripped 3 bases from V and 2 bases from J, with 10 bases between. CDR3 length equals 14 residues. For the CDR3, the DNA is TGTGCCAGCAGCTTCGGGGGTAGAAACTATGGCTACACCTTC. Translating it yields CASSFGGRNYGYTF.

The chain joins TRBV6-2 or TRBV6-3 to TRBJ1-4; TRBD1 agrees at 7 bases. CDR3 length: 15 residues. CDR1 and CDR2 (germline): MNHEY, SVGEGT. V was clipped by 4 bases and J by 8 bases; unmatched bases: 10. In nucleotides, the CDR3 is TGTGCCAGCAGTTCCGGAGGGGGCAATCAGGAAAAACTGTTTTTT. This gives the protein CASSSGGGNQEKLFF.

The chain is built from TRBV14 and TRBJ1-2, with D possibly being TRBD1 (6 bases). Per the germline V gene, CDR1 is SGHDN and CDR2 is FVKESK. V was clipped by 5 bases and J by 3 bases, with 22 bases between them. CDR3 length: 17 residues. The CDR3 coding sequence is TGTGCCAGCAGCGCAATCATCGGGACATCGATAGACTATGGCTACACCTTC. Protein: CASSAIIGTSIDYGYTF. Drawing the rest from reference TRBV14 and TRBJ1-2, the complete variable domain is EAGVTQFPSHSVIEKGQTVTLRCDPISGHDNLYWYRRVMGKEIKFLLHFVKESKQDESGMPNNRFLAERTGGTYSTLKVQPAELEDSGVYFCASSAIIGTSIDYGYTFGSGTRLTVV.

The chain is built from TRBV3-1 (or the pseudogene TRBV3-2) and TRBJ2-7; 9 bases are a match to TRBD2. CDR3 length: 14 amino acids. Looked up from germline, CDR1 is LGHDT and CDR2 is YNNKEL (reference sequence). V lost 3 bases to trimming and J lost 6 bases; unmatched junction nucleotides: 6. The CDR3 spells CASSHAGGPLEQYF. The CDR3 DNA reads as TGTGCCAGCAGCCATGCGGGGGGGCCGCTCGAGCAGTACTTC.

The chain couples TRBV6-2 or TRBV6-3 to TRBJ1-4; 8 bases fit TRBD1. The CDR3 totals 16 residues. V was pared by 2 bases and J by 5 bases, with 7 bases of the junction left unmatched. Germline CDR1 is MNHEY and CDR2 is SVGEGT. The CDR3 spells CASSYPSTGGNEKLFF. The CDR3 nucleotides are TGTGCCAGCAGTTACCCATCCACAGGGGGGAATGAAAAACTGTTTTTT.

The rearrangement joins TRBV4-3 to TRBJ1-2; D remains unclear. Germline values: CDR1 LGHNA, CDR2 YSLEER. V was pared by 0 bases and J by 4 bases, with 12 bases between. The CDR3 has 15 residues. The CDR3 loop is CASSQDAARPYGYTF. The CDR3 nucleotides are TGCGCCAGCAGCCAAGATGCGGCAAGGCCCTATGGCTACACCTTC.

The table lists this clone with a count of one. Here the CDR3 DNA reads TGTGCAAGTCGCTTATTCGACATTTACTATGGCTACACCTTC. It yields the protein CASRLFDIYYGYTF. This chain joins TRBV12-2 and TRBJ1-2; the table's D call of TRBD1 was not tested on the DNA. TRBV12-2 is a documented pseudogene. CDR3 length: 14 amino acids.

In nucleotides, the CDR3 is TGTGCCAGCAGGTTCAGGCCCGGGGAAGGACTGTTTTTT. Encoded protein: CASRFRPGEGLFF. The rearrangement links TRBV7-2 to TRBJ1-4; D gene uncertain. The germline CDR1 and CDR2 sequences are SGHTA and FQGNSA. V lost 6 bases, J lost 13 bases, and 18 bases lay in between. This CDR3 region has 13 residues.

CDR3 DNA sequence: TGCAGCGTTGAATACCCCGGTCGGGGGGTGAACACTGAAGCTTTCTTT. Its translation is CSVEYPGRGVNTEAFF. The genes are TRBV29-1 and TRBJ1-1; D possibly corresponds to TRBD1 (5 bases). Trimming pared 2 bases from V and 0 bases from J, leaving 16 bases between. The germline V gene encodes CDR1 SQVTM and CDR2 ANQGSEA. The CDR3 is made up of 16 amino acids.